This T cell receptor (beta chain) is from a study of blood T cell repertoires in COVID-19 (TCRdb year 2020). General notes on the study: Samples from collaborators originated in the United States, Italy and Spain and spanned both the acute and convalescent phases of COVID-19. The material from the prospective study consisted of cDNA or gDNA derived from T cells, B-cell-depleted T cells, or PBMCs. Subjects who had been exposed to COVID-19, were actively infected with it, or had recovered from it provided the deeply sampled blood TCRbeta repertoires that made up the dataset. The repertoires were made available in a free public database intended to serve as a resource for research on the immune response to SARS-CoV-2. The samples were drawn from two sources: the first 160 participants of the ongoing ImmuneRACE study, and over 950 subjects contributed by 6 global collaborators. Nearly every sample came with metadata listing a de-identified subject ID, COVID-19 status, age in years and sex. HLA class I and class II types, where available, came from metadata supplied by the sample provider rather than from assay-based typing. Findings and caveats that apply to the study as a whole: The quantity of clinical and demographic metadata differed by source and by participant and was supplied without curation.

The immunoSEQ Assay, a bias-controlled multiplex PCR, was used to amplify TCRbeta CDR3 regions from genomic DNA. On the authors' methods: The number of nucleated cells in each sample was estimated by amplification of reference gene primers within the assay. Sequence reads were collapsed and filtered to measure the absolute abundance of every unique TCRbeta CDR3 rearrangement. Productive Simpson clonality was computed per sample as the square root of Simpson's diversity index over productive rearrangements. TCRdb holds this immuneACCESS table with in-frame rearrangements only. Some clones are missing; in checked studies, unresolved V genes explain under half, and the rest has no known cause. For V, J and clone size, that table is used; D and trimming come from the DNA. The sample table records roughly 220,000 clones; roughly 80% of these occur just once. Together, the top ten hold more than 2% of the sample.

The germline V gene supplies CDR1 SGHNT and CDR2 YENEEA. The CDR3 holds 19 amino acids from the cysteine to the phenylalanine. CDR3 DNA is the only sequence kept; it has 57 bases, read in frame from the first base. The germline V end is reduced by 5 bases and the J end by 3 bases; junction bases left unmatched: 16. Of note for this clone: This clone's antigen is unknown. Base qualities are missing; no much larger clone stands one base away.

Collaborating institutions collected whole blood in K2EDTA tubes following their own protocols. Collaborator samples were shipped for TCRbeta analysis as frozen whole blood, isolated PBMCs, or DNA extracted from either sample type. The sequence came from a woman aged 60-70 years with acute or convalescent COVID-19. The rearrangement combines TRBV11-3 with TRBJ1-1; 12 bases in the middle match TRBD1. The sample taken for sequencing was peripheral blood. The CDR3 protein: CASSPKTGTGGKVDTEAFF. In nucleotides, the sequence is TGTGCCAGCAGCCCCAAAACCGGGACAGGGGGCAAAGTGGACACTGAAGCTTTCTTT.